Included here is one TCR beta chain sequence, with context. Clones were sequenced by immunoSEQ multiplex PCR, and TCRdb holds only the in-frame ones, with some missing. This sample has roughly 150,000 clones, with around nine tenths found just once. This record comes from a study of blood T cell repertoires in COVID-19. Background on the study: Samples of COVID-19 (acute and convalescent) were obtained from the United States, Italy and Spain.

Deletions cut 11 bases from V and 5 bases from J, with 18 bases between. Germline assignment: CDR1 SNHLY and CDR2 FYNNEI. CDR3 length equals 13 residues. V gene TRBV2 combines with J gene TRBJ1-1; D is possibly TRBD1 (5 bases). Sequencing was done on a sample of peripheral blood. The clonotype originates from a man aged 45-65 years who had recovered from COVID-19. The chain's CDR3 is CAWGLGRETEAFF. CDR3 nucleotide sequence: TGTGCCTGGGGTTTGGGGCGCGAGACTGAAGCTTTCTTT.